The text below deals with one T cell receptor (beta chain). The antigen remains unidentified. Primers included in the PCR were 60 Vbeta and 13 Jbeta primers. The assay was immunoSEQ multiplex PCR, and TCRdb's table has in-frame clones only and misses some. The table has 140,000 to 150,000 clones, approximately 80% seen once. It was healthy bone marrow donors who served as donors. This specimen belongs to a study of cytomegalovirus exposure and HLA in healthy donors. General study findings and limits: The study carried out a later analysis of TCR beta sequences. It associated some 18,000 of them with specific HLA alleles at a false discovery rate of 0.05.

This TCR was sampled from a male donor in good health and CMV-seronegative. The sample consisted of PBMCs.

The CDR3 reads CASSEGGTDTQYF. For the CDR3, the DNA is TGTGCCAGCAGTGAAGGGGGAACAGATACGCAGTATTTT. The gene calls are TRBV6-4 and TRBJ2-3, with D perhaps matching TRBD1 (6 bases). Germline V gives CDR1 MRHNA, CDR2 SNTAGT. Trimming took 3 bases from V and 3 from J, leaving 7 bases between them. The CDR3 totals 13 residues.